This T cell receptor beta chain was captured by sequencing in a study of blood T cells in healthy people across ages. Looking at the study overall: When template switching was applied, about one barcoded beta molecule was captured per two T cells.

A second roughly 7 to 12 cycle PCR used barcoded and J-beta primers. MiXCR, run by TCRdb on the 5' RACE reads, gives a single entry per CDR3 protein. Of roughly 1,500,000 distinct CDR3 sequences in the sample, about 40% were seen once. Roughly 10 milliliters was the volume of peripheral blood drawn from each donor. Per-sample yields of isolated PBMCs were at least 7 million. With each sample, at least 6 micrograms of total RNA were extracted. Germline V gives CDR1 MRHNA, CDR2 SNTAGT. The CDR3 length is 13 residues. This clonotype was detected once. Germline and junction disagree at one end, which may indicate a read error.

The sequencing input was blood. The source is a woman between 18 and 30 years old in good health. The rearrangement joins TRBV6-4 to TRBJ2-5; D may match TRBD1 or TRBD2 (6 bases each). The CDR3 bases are TGTACCAGCAGTCGGGGGCAGGGCGAGACCCAGTACTTC. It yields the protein CTSSRGQGETQYF.